This T cell receptor beta chain was identified in a study of shared clonotypes between healthy human individuals. TCRdb's table, derived via immunoSEQ multiplex PCR, lists solely in-frame clones and lacks some. Of 1,100,000 or so clones listed, approximately 80% are singletons. This clone was counted a few times. Trimming pared 4 bases from V and 3 bases from J, leaving 12 bases between. CDR1 is SGHTA, CDR2 FQGTGA, per germline. This CDR3 contains 14 residues. Specimen: memory CD4+ T cells from PBMCs. Subset reported: CD45RA-negative fraction. This receptor was identified in a man younger than 35 in good health. Some clones in this sample may be carry-over from other donors' samples. This chain connects TRBV7-3 to TRBJ1-2; D gene unclear. CDR3 DNA sequence: TGTGCCAGCAGCTCCTCACCTGAAGACTATGGCTACACCTTC. This sequence encodes CASSSSPEDYGYTF.